The 2 T cell receptor beta chains below all came from one sample that was sequenced in a study of beta chain features in type 1 diabetes. Study-wide results and limits: Moderate but significant shortening of TCRB CDR3s was recorded in all four CD4+ subsets from Type 1 diabetes patients.

Reverse transcribing all isolated RNA meant expressed TCRB transcripts were sequenced. Libraries were prepared by immunoSEQ multiplex PCR; TCRdb keeps only in-frame clonotypes and omits some of them. The data show about 14,000 clones, roughly 67% seen once. Their cognate antigens are unknown. The sample comprised stem cell memory CD4+ T cells from blood. The receptors here all came from a young woman with type 1 diabetes.

The chain links TRBV4-3 to TRBJ2-3, with 8 bases fitting TRBD2. CDR3 length equals 15 residues. The germline V gene encodes CDR1 LGHNA and CDR2 YSLEER. V was clipped by 6 bases and J by 1 base; unmatched bases: 6. The CDR3 bases are TGCGCCAGCAGGCGTACGGGGGGGGGCACAGATACGCAGTATTTT. This codes for CASRRTGGGTDTQYF.

The chain recombines TRBV11-2 with TRBJ1-2, with D maybe TRBD1 (5 bases). The V and J ends lost 8 bases and 6 bases respectively, with 19 bases between them. Germline V CDR1 and CDR2: SGHAT, FQNNGV. This CDR3 is 14 amino acids long. As DNA, the CDR3 is TGTGCCAGCGCGACGGGGGGGGTCGGAAATGGCTACACCTTC. Its protein is CASATGGVGNGYTF.